This TCR beta chain was retrieved from a study of Graves' ophthalmopathy and Graves' hyperthyroidism listed by TCRdb under 2018. Concerning the study at large: Peripheral blood was collected at initial diagnosis, before any treatment. To tell Graves' ophthalmopathy apart from Graves' hyperthyroidism, and to predict which patients would progress to ophthalmopathy, the study relied on TCR beta repertoire signatures. In total, 135 blood samples were TCR-sequenced: 40 to 45 ophthalmopathy, roughly 80 hyperthyroidism and about 17 hyperthyroidism-to-ophthalmopathy patients. T-cell repertoires of thyroid tissue and blood were compared in 5 or 6 hyperthyroidism patients. Following sample collection, hyperthyroidism patients were given methimazole at a starting dose of 30 mg daily, and ophthalmopathy patients were given high-dose intravenous methylprednisolone. An independent validation cohort was composed of some 18 hyperthyroidism patients and 17 patients who later progressed from hyperthyroidism to ophthalmopathy. To explore V-J signatures that distinguish ophthalmopathy from hyperthyroidism, a discovery set of about a hundred patients was enrolled, made up of more than 40 with ophthalmopathy and around 57 with stable hyperthyroidism.

The ophthalmopathy patients had moderately to severely active disease, with a Clinical Activity Score of 3 or higher, a NOSPECS grade of 4 or higher, and a disease duration of less than 3 months. Anyone with other autoimmune diseases, uncontrolled infections, pregnancy or lactation was excluded from the study. Clinical symptoms, serum thyroxine, TRAb, thyroid ultrasound and orbital computed tomography formed the basis of the diagnosis. Using Ficoll-Paque density gradient centrifugation, PBMCs were isolated from 9.5 to 10 ml of fresh peripheral blood. Trizol reagent was used to extract the total RNA, and its quality was then checked on an Agilent 2100 Bioanalyzer. The germline ends are 6 bases apart after V is trimmed by 6 bases and J by 3 bases. From the germline V gene, CDR1 is SNHLY and CDR2 is FYNNEI. The CDR3, from cysteine to phenylalanine, totals 11 residues. The read is trimmed to its CDR3 DNA, 33 bases read in frame from base 1.

This clonotype has only a few counts. There is no known antigen for this receptor. No base quality information exists; no much larger clone differs at one position. The full study reports these points: No statistical method was used to set the sample size in advance, and the investigators knew which group each participant was assigned to. The 13-signature model separated ophthalmopathy from stable hyperthyroidism with 87.88% sensitivity and approximately 81% specificity in cross-validation, and 80%/75% in the test set. In validation, the model predicted ophthalmopathy progression with about 71% sensitivity and 72.22% specificity; some 13 predicted patients were CT-confirmed with GO in a median of 6.5 months. Most expanded thyroid clonotypes with frequency above 0.001 were also detected in blood, suggesting blood repertoires may reflect the thyroid immune response.

For repertoire sequencing, the TCR beta CDR3 regions were amplified from RNA transcripts. HTBI primers and the Qiagen OneStep RT-PCR kit were used in a first-round RT-PCR, which was followed by a second-round multiplex PCR, size selection and purification. Libraries were sequenced on an Illumina HiSeq2000 using paired-end 100 bp reads. The paper's data handling went like this. SOAPnuke was used to process the reads, removing any read that contained adapters or uncalled bases, had a mean Phred below 15, or lacked an exact match to the constant primer or identifier. High-quality paired reads were merged with COPE v1.2.5. Each unique nucleotide sequence was treated as a clonotype, and MiTCR v1.1 was used to align the clonotypes to the IMGT TRB V, D and J references. Only V-J combinations with frequency above 0.0001 were analysed, covering 98% to 99.2% of repertoires. For each V-J combination, a TCR clonal expansion and chaos score was defined as the ratio of F50 clonal expansion to chaos observed in the TCRdist matrix. Welch's t-statistics and random forest were used to narrow the features down to about twelve V-J combinations, which were then fed into a naive Bayes classifier. The similarity between thyroid and blood repertoires was quantified using the Morisita-Horn index. TCRdb trimmed the raw reads at Q25, called clones with MiXCR and kept productive beta chains. All rows with the same CDR3 protein become a single entry with the most common DNA and genes. The V and J calls and clone size come from TCRdb's table, not from the authors' own analysis. This sample has about 240,000 distinct CDR3 sequences in its table, and 45% to 55% of those were observed once. Clones ranked in the top ten supply around half of the sample.

Recombination linked TRBV2 to TRBJ2-7; the D segment cannot be called with confidence. This clonotype was obtained from an adult man with Graves' ophthalmopathy. Sequenced: peripheral blood. The CDR3 in this case is CASRQNYEQYF. The DNA sequence reads TGTGCCAGCAGACAGAACTACGAGCAGTACTTC.